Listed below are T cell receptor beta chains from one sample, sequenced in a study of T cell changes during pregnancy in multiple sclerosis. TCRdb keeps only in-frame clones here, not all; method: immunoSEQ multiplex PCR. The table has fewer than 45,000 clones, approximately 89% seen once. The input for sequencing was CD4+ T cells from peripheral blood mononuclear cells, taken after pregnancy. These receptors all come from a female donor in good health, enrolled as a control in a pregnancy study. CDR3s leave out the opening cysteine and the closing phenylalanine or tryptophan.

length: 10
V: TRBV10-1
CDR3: ASSGTGLDYT

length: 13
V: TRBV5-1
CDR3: ASSLQGSTNEKLF

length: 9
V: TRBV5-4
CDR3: ASSSSYGYT

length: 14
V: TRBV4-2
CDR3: ASSQERLAGAFEQY

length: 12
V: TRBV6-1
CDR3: ASSAGRVGQPQH

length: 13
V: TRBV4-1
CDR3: ASNRAERGAYEQY

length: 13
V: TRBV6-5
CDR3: ASRRTGGPNSPLH

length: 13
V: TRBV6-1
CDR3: ASSGTSGGKRTQY

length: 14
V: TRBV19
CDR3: ASSLTGTAIGTEAF

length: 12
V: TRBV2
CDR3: ASSEAGLNSPLH

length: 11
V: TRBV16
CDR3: ASSHRGDEKLF

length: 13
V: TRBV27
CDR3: ASSLWDKPPYEQY

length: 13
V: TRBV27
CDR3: ASSARQTLPHEQY

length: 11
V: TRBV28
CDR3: ASSRGYNQPQH

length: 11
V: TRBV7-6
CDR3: ASSELQGNEQF

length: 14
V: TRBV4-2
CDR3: ASSQDRAGKSYGYT

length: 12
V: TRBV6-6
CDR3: ASSLTGANEKLF

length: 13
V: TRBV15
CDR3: ATSREGTGNEKLF

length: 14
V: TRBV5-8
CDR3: ASIAPNMIPQETQY

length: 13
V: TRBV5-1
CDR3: ASSFASARGETQY

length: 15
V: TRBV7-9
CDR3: ASSKGLAGGPADTQY

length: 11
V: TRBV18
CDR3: ASSSKQNTEAF

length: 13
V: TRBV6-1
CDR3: ASSGIAGYTDTQY

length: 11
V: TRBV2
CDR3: ASSASWEGRQF

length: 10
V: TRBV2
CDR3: ASRRLNYGYT

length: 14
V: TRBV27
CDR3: ASSRLGQGGTDTQY

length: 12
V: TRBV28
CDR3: ASSPGGMRETQY

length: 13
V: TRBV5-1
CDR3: ASSLVNRGNYEQY

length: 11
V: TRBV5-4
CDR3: ASSLKLGGEAF

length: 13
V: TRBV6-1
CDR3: ASSEAGGGPQPQH

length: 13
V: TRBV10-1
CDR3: ATSRTGDGKETQY

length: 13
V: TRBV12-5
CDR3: ASGRGQGAYQPQH

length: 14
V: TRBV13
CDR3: ASSRKVGQKYYGYT

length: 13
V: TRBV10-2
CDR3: ASSKTSGGAIEQF

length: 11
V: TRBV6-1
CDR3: ASSAQGQETQY

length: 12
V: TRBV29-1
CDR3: SVSGGTVSYEQY

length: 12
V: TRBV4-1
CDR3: ASSPHGQNTEAF

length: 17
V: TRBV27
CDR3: ASSFGLAGGPEPDNEQF

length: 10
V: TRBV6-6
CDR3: ASSYQENTIY

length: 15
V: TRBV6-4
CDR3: ASSANSGGVNTGELF

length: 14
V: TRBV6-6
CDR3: ASSYPGQGRNTEAF

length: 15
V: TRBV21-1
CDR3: ASSKAGTGVPVAEAF

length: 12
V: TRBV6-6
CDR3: ANSPGHRTDTQY

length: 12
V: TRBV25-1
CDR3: ASTKGTSGYEQY

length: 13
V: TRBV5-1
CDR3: ASSLDGLVGNEQF

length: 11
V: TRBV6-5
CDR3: ASSYGRAYEQY

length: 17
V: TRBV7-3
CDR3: ASSFLPRGGGEVTDTQY

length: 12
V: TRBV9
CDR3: ASRFLAGRYEQY

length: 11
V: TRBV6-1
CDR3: ASREAGNTEAF

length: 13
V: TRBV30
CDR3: AWSLSGRPPYEQY

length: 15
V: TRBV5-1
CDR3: ASSSPFWGGNTGELF

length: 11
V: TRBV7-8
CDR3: ASSRGRSNEQF

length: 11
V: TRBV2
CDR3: ASSESRGYGYT